The clone carrying this TCR beta chain was detected ten times or more. Its cognate antigen is unknown. The data are from a study of T cells after posttransplantation cyclophosphamide. The V gene end was trimmed by 5 bases and the J gene end by 5 bases; junction bases not matched to a gene: 5. The CDR3 has 14 residues. Germline V gene sequence: CDR1 KGHDR, CDR2 SFDVKD. This related bone marrow graft donor gave peripheral blood on the day of marrow donation. Study findings and constraints: Recipient CMV seropositivity and CMV reactivation strongly tracked TRB clonality. Skin or GI-infiltrating T cells shared few TRB sequences with blood.

Sequenced by immunoSEQ multiplex PCR; TCRdb stores in-frame clones only, minus some. The sample contains 30,000 to 35,000 clones, none of them singletons. Sequenced input: PBMCs. The source of this sequence is a woman between 45 and 65 years old in good health and a related stem cell transplant donor. This chain joins TRBV24-1 and TRBJ2-1; 7 nucleotides line up with TRBD2. CDR3: CATSGVGGDNEQFF. CDR3 DNA sequence: TGTGCCACCAGTGGGGTGGGAGGGGACAATGAGCAGTTCTTC.